The sequence of this T cell receptor (beta chain) was determined in a study of shared clonotypes between healthy human individuals. Study details: Aged 18 to 49, the donors were a couple of women and three men.

Genomic DNA came from 90 million or so PBMCs in unsorted samples. CDR1 LGHNA and CDR2 YSLEER come from the germline V gene. Trimming took off 0 bases at V and 10 bases at J, with 10 bases between the two ends. The CDR3 is 13 amino acids. Authors' processing steps: ImmunoSEQ sequences covered only the junction and lacked quality scores; filtering therefore differed. Sequenced by immunoSEQ multiplex PCR; TCRdb stores in-frame clones only, minus some. V and J calls plus clone size are reproduced from that table; the DNA served to infer D and trimming. The sample includes fewer than 600,000 clones, more than 65% seen only once; the top ten take around 13%.

Input material: PBMCs. The V call is TRBV4-3, the J call TRBJ2-1, with D possibly matching TRBD2 (6 bases). This TCR came from a woman aged 40 to 50 in good health. Some clones in this sample may be carry-over from other donors' samples. The CDR3 loop is CASSQDRGKEQFF. Here the CDR3 DNA reads TGCGCCAGCAGCCAAGATCGCGGGAAGGAGCAGTTCTTC.